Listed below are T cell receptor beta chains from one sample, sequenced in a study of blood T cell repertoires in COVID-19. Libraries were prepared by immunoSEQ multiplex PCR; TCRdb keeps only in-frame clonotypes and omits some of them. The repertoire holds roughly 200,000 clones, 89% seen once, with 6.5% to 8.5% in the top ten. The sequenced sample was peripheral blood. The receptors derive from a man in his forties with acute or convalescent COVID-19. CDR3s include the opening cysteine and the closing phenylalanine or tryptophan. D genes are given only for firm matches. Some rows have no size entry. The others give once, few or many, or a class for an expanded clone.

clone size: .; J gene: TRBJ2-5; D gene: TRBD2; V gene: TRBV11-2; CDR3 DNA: TGTGCCAGCAGCCTCGGACTAGCGGGGGGCCAAGAGACCCAGTACTTC; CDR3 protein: CASSLGLAGGQETQYF
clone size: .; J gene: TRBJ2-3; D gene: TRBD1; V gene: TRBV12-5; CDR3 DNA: TGTGCTAGTGGTTTCCTAGGGACAGGGAGCACAGATACGCAGTATTTT; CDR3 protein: CASGFLGTGSTDTQYF
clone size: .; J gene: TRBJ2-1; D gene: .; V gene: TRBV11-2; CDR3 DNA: TGTGCCAGCAGCCCCCAGCTCCGGGACTTCTGGCAGTTCTTC; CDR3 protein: CASSPQLRDFWQFF
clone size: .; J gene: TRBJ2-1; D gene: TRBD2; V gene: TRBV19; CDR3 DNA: TGTGCCAGTAGGCCCGGGGAGCGGGGGTACCACAATGAGCAGTTCTTC; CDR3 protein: CASRPGERGYHNEQFF
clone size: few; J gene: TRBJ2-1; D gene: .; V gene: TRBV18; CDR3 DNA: TGTGCCAGCTCACCACCCGCGCGGACAGCCTACAATGAGCAGTTCTTC; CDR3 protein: CASSPPARTAYNEQFF
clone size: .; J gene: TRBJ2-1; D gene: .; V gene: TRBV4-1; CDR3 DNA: TGCGCCAGCAGCCAAGGTGTGGGGGGAAATGAGCAGTTCTTC; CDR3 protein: CASSQGVGGNEQFF
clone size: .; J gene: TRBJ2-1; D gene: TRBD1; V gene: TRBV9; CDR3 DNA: TGTGCCAGCAGCGTGGGACAGGGGGCCCAAAATGAGCAGTTCTTC; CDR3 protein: CASSVGQGAQNEQFF
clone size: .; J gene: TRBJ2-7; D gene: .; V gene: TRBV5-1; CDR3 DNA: TGCGCCAGCAGCGTACAGGGTTTTTCCGAGCAGTACTTC; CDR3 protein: CASSVQGFSEQYF
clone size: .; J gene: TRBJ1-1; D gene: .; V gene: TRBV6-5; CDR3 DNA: TGTGCCAGCAGCTTCCGGACAGTGATGAACACTGAAGCTTTCTTT; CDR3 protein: CASSFRTVMNTEAFF
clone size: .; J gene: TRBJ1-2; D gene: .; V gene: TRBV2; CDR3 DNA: TGTGCCAGCAGTGCAGCTAACTATGGCTACACCTTC; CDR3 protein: CASSAANYGYTF
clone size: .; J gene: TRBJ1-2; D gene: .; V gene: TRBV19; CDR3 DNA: TGTGCCAGTAGTATCGGAGGACGCCTTAACTATGGCTACACCTTC; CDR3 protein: CASSIGGRLNYGYTF
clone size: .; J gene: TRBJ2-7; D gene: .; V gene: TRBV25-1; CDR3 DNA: TGTGCCAGCAGTGACCCCCTCAGGCACGAGCAGTACTTC; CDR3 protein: CASSDPLRHEQYF
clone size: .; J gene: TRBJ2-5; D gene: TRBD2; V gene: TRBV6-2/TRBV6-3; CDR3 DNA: TGTGCCAGCAGTTACAACCCCCAGCGGGGGGGCCAAGAGACCCAGTACTTC; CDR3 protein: CASSYNPQRGGQETQYF
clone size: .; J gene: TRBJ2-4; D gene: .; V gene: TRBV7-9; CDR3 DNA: TGTGCCAGCAGCCTGGCCCGGGACATGGATAACATTCAGTACTTC; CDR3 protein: CASSLARDMDNIQYF
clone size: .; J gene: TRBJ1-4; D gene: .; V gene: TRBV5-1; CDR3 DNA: TGCGCCAGCAGCTTGGTAGGCAGCCCAGGGAATGAAAAACTGTTTTTT; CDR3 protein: CASSLVGSPGNEKLFF
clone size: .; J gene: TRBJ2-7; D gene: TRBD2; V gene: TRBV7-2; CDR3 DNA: TGTGCCAGCAGCTCGACTAGCTCGTACGAGCAGTACTTC; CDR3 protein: CASSSTSSYEQYF
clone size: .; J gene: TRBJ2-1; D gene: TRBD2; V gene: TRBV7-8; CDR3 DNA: TGTGCCAGCAGCTTAGAGCGAGCGGGGGGGCTGGAGCAGTTCTTC; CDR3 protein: CASSLERAGGLEQFF
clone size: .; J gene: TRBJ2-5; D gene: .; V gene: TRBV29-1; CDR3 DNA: TGCAGCGTTGAGCCCCGGGACACTCAAGAGACCCAGTACTTC; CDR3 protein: CSVEPRDTQETQYF
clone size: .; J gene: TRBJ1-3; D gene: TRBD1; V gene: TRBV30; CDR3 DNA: TGTGCCTGGAGTCCTGGGACAGGGACATACTCCAGCTCTGGAAACACCATATATTTT; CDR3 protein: CAWSPGTGTYSSSGNTIYF
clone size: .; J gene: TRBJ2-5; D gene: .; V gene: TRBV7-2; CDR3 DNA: TGTGCCAGCAGCAGCGGACTGTCAGACGATACCCAGTACTTC; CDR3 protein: CASSSGLSDDTQYF
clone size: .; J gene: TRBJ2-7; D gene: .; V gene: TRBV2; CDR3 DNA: TGTGCCAGCAGTGACAGGGTCTCCTACGAGCAGTACTTC; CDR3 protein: CASSDRVSYEQYF
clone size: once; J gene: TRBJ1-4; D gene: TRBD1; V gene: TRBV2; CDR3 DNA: TGTGCCAGCAGTGGGGACAGCGAAAAACTGTTTTTT; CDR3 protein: CASSGDSEKLFF
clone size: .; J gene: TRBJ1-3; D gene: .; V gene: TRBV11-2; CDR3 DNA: TGTGCCAGCAGCCCCTCTCTAAGCTCTGGAAACACCATATATTTT; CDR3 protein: CASSPSLSSGNTIYF
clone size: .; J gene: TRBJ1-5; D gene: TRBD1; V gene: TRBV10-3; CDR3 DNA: TGTGCCATCAGTGATGCGAGGGGGCAGCAGCCCCAGCATTTT; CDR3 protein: CAISDARGQQPQHF
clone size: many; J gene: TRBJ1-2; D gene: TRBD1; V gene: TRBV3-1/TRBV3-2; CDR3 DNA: TGTGCCAGCAGTCGACAGGGGGCTAGCTATGGCTACACCTTC; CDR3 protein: CASSRQGASYGYTF
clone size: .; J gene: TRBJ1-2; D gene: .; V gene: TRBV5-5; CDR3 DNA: TGTGCCAGCAGCTTGGGGGAGTTAAACTATGGCTACACCTTC; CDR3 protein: CASSLGELNYGYTF
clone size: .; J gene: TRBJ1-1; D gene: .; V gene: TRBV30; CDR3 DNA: TGTGCCTGGAGTGCATCCGGGACTTCTGGAGCTTTCTTT; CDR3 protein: CAWSASGTSGAFF
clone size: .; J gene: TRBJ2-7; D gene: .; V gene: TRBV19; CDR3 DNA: TGTGCCAGTAGTGAAGGGAGGGGGAGTTCCTACGAGCAGTACTTC; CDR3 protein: CASSEGRGSSYEQYF